This T cell receptor (beta chain) was retrieved from a study of low-dose radiotherapy and immunotherapy resistance in tumors. This sample's time point: before trial treatment. As their treatment, donors received nivolumab, ipilimumab, aspirin, low-dose cyclophosphamide and low-dose radiotherapy. With V trimmed by 5 bases and J by 8 bases, 5 bases remained unmatched. CDR3 length: 14 amino acids. Germline CDR1 and CDR2: DFQATT and SNEGSKA (reference sequence). With TRAV- and TRBV-specific primers, first-strand cDNA was made, covering the alpha and beta chains. TCRs were put through around 20 PCR cycles of amplification with Phusion. A constant-region primer and the V-primer adapter served as the primer pair. TCRdb reanalysed the reads using MiXCR and keeps one entry per CDR3 protein. The sample holds 55,000 to 70,000 distinct CDR3 sequences, approximately 25% seen once. The sample holds many counts of this clonotype.

The chain uses TRBV20-1 and TRBJ2-1, with 14 nucleotides matching TRBD2. The source was PBMCs, collected before treatment. The sequence came from a male donor with prostate cancer. The CDR3: CSAAGTSGRDEQFF. CDR3 sequence (DNA): TGCAGTGCTGCCGGGACTAGCGGGAGAGATGAGCAGTTCTTC.